This TCR beta chain was identified in a study of cytomegalovirus exposure and HLA in healthy donors. There are 14 residues in the CDR3. The germline gives CDR1 LNHDA, CDR2 SQIVND (reference sequence). This clone was observed a handful of times. Antigen unknown. Relative to the germline gene, one junction end is altered; a read error may explain this. PCR used 60 Vbeta primers and 13 Jbeta primers. In the authors' workflow: A follow-up analysis tallied 65 million to 80 million unique TCR beta chains, some 11 million shared. Some clones are missing from TCRdb's copy, which holds only in-frame ones; the method was immunoSEQ multiplex PCR. That table supplies the V and J calls and clone size; D and trimming were determined from the DNA. The sample includes 100,000 to 150,000 clones, approximately 70% seen only once; the top ten take approximately 1.5%. General study findings and limits: In a later analysis, parvovirus B19, influenza, CMV and Epstein-Barr virus appeared linked to several top co-occurrence clusters.

Source material: PBMCs. This TCR was recovered from a young man in good health and CMV-seronegative. The chain uses TRBV19 and TRBJ1-2; D possibly corresponds to TRBD1 (6 bases). The CDR3 DNA follows: TGTGCCAGTAGGATACAGGGCAACTACTATGGCTACCCCTTC. Its translation: CASRIQGNYYGYPF.